A selection of T cell receptor beta chains follows, all from one sample in a study of T cells after yellow fever vaccination. TCRdb ran MiXCR on the 5' RACE reads and lists one entry per CDR3 protein. This table holds just over 250,000 distinct CDR3 sequences, roughly 5.6% found once. The source material was CD4+ T cells sorted from PBMCs, sampled on the day of the yellow fever booster vaccination. These receptor sequences come from a man aged 18 to 30 who received the YFV17D yellow fever vaccine. The CDR3 runs from the conserved cysteine through the conserved F or W. A D gene is named only where the DNA matches it firmly. Some rows have no size entry. The others give once, few or many, or a class for an expanded clone.

V gene: TRBV4-2
J gene: TRBJ2-1
clone size: NA
D gene: TRBD2
CDR3 DNA: TGTGCCAGCAGCCAAGATCCGAGTATAGCGGGCAGGGTCTCCTACAATGAGCAGTTCTTC
CDR3 protein: CASSQDPSIAGRVSYNEQFF

V gene: TRBV29-1
J gene: TRBJ1-2
clone size: NA
D gene: NA
CDR3 DNA: TGCAGCGTTGTAACCTCGGGAGGCTACACCTTC
CDR3 protein: CSVVTSGGYTF

V gene: TRBV20-1
J gene: TRBJ2-5
clone size: NA
D gene: NA
CDR3 DNA: TGCAGTGCTAGAGATGTCCGGGGGCTCGAGACCCAGTACTTC
CDR3 protein: CSARDVRGLETQYF

V gene: TRBV3-1
J gene: TRBJ2-3
clone size: NA
D gene: TRBD2
CDR3 DNA: TGTGCCAGCAGCCAAGATCTCGCGGGGGGATATACGCAGTATTTT
CDR3 protein: CASSQDLAGGYTQYF

V gene: TRBV6-2/TRBV6-3
J gene: TRBJ1-1
clone size: NA
D gene: TRBD1
CDR3 DNA: TGTGCCAGCAGCACCGCCGGGACAGGGATTTTTCGGACTTTCTTT
CDR3 protein: CASSTAGTGIFRTFF

V gene: TRBV6-2/TRBV6-3
J gene: TRBJ2-2
clone size: many
D gene: NA
CDR3 DNA: TGTGCCAGCAGCCGGACGCGGGTGAGAAACACCGGGGAGCTGTTTTTT
CDR3 protein: CASSRTRVRNTGELFF

V gene: TRBV9
J gene: TRBJ1-2
clone size: NA
D gene: NA
CDR3 DNA: TGTGCCAGCAGCGTAGCTCAGGGTTACGGCTACACCTTC
CDR3 protein: CASSVAQGYGYTF

V gene: TRBV7-9
J gene: TRBJ2-1
clone size: many
D gene: TRBD2
CDR3 DNA: TGTGCCAGCAGCTTAGCGATCGGGAGGTCTGAGCAGTTCTTC
CDR3 protein: CASSLAIGRSEQFF

V gene: TRBV18
J gene: TRBJ1-1
clone size: few
D gene: NA
CDR3 DNA: TGTGCCAGCTCACCAATGACAGGAGACACTGAAGCTTTCTTT
CDR3 protein: CASSPMTGDTEAFF

V gene: TRBV6-2/TRBV6-3
J gene: TRBJ2-2
clone size: many
D gene: TRBD1
CDR3 DNA: TGTGCCAGCAGCGACCCGGGACAGGGTGTTGGCGGGGAGCTGTTTTTT
CDR3 protein: CASSDPGQGVGGELFF

V gene: TRBV7-9
J gene: TRBJ2-7
clone size: few
D gene: TRBD2
CDR3 DNA: TGTGCCAGCAGCTTACCGGCGGGGGGCTACGACTCCTACGAGCAGTACTTC
CDR3 protein: CASSLPAGGYDSYEQYF

V gene: TRBV20-1
J gene: TRBJ2-5
clone size: many
D gene: NA
CDR3 DNA: TGCAGTGCTAGTAGGGGCGTCTCCGAGACCCAGTACTTC
CDR3 protein: CSASRGVSETQYF

V gene: TRBV4-3
J gene: TRBJ1-2
clone size: many
D gene: NA
CDR3 DNA: TGCGCCAGCAGAAAAACAGGGAGTAATGACTATGGCTACACCTTC
CDR3 protein: CASRKTGSNDYGYTF

V gene: TRBV19
J gene: TRBJ2-1
clone size: NA
D gene: TRBD1
CDR3 DNA: TGTGCCAGTAGTAACCTGCAGGGGGTTGAGCAGTTCTTC
CDR3 protein: CASSNLQGVEQFF

V gene: TRBV11-3
J gene: TRBJ2-1
clone size: many
D gene: NA
CDR3 DNA: TGTGCCAGCAGCTCTTATGGGGGCAATGAGCAGTTCTTC
CDR3 protein: CASSSYGGNEQFF

V gene: TRBV7-2
J gene: TRBJ2-2
clone size: few
D gene: TRBD1
CDR3 DNA: TGTGCCAGCAGCTTAGCCGGACAGGGGTCCGGGGAGCTGTTTTTT
CDR3 protein: CASSLAGQGSGELFF

V gene: TRBV7-6
J gene: TRBJ2-5
clone size: NA
D gene: NA
CDR3 DNA: TGTGCCAGCAGCTTAGAGCCTGACGGACCCACGTACTTC
CDR3 protein: CASSLEPDGPTYF

V gene: TRBV3-1
J gene: TRBJ2-1
clone size: few
D gene: NA
CDR3 DNA: TGTGCCAGCAGCTACTTGGGGACAGAGCAGTTCTTC
CDR3 protein: CASSYLGTEQFF

V gene: TRBV5-1
J gene: TRBJ1-6
clone size: NA
D gene: NA
CDR3 DNA: TGCGCCAGCAGCCGTAATCCCGGGAATTCACCCCTCCACTTT
CDR3 protein: CASSRNPGNSPLHF

V gene: TRBV6-5
J gene: TRBJ1-2
clone size: few
D gene: TRBD1
CDR3 DNA: TGTGCCAGCAGTGACTTACAGGGCAACAGGGGTAATGGCTACACCTTC
CDR3 protein: CASSDLQGNRGNGYTF

V gene: TRBV6-1
J gene: TRBJ1-6
clone size: NA
D gene: NA
CDR3 DNA: TGTGCCTTGACACGTCGCTCCTATAATTCACCCCTCCACTTT
CDR3 protein: CALTRRSYNSPLHF

V gene: TRBV7-9
J gene: TRBJ1-3
clone size: NA
D gene: NA
CDR3 DNA: TGTGCCAGCAGCCAGCGGTGGGACACCATATATTTT
CDR3 protein: CASSQRWDTIYF

V gene: TRBV9
J gene: TRBJ1-2
clone size: NA
D gene: NA
CDR3 DNA: TGTGCCAGCGGCCAGGGGGGCTACACCTTC
CDR3 protein: CASGQGGYTF

V gene: TRBV6-1
J gene: TRBJ1-3
clone size: many
D gene: NA
CDR3 DNA: TGTGCCAGCAGTGAGGACTCTGGAAACACCATATATTTT
CDR3 protein: CASSEDSGNTIYF

V gene: TRBV6-6
J gene: TRBJ2-5
clone size: NA
D gene: NA
CDR3 DNA: TGTGCCAGCAGTTCCCGTAGCGGTATCCAAGAGACCCAGTACTTC
CDR3 protein: CASSSRSGIQETQYF

V gene: TRBV7-2
J gene: TRBJ2-5
clone size: few
D gene: TRBD1
CDR3 DNA: TGTGCCAGCAGCATGTCCGGGACAGGGCTGGAGACCCAGTACTTC
CDR3 protein: CASSMSGTGLETQYF

V gene: TRBV10-3
J gene: TRBJ2-2
clone size: many
D gene: NA
CDR3 DNA: TGTGCCACCTGGACTTCTATGAACACCGGGGAGCTGTTTTTT
CDR3 protein: CATWTSMNTGELFF

V gene: TRBV20-1
J gene: TRBJ1-5
clone size: NA
D gene: TRBD1
CDR3 DNA: TGCAGTGCTAGTGTAGGGTCGGACAGGAACCAGCATTTT
CDR3 protein: CSASVGSDRNQHF

V gene: TRBV5-1
J gene: TRBJ1-1
clone size: few
D gene: NA
CDR3 DNA: TGCGCCAGCAGCCTACGGGGTGGCGGCGGGGTAGCTTTCTTT
CDR3 protein: CASSLRGGGGVAFF

V gene: TRBV4-1
J gene: TRBJ2-3
clone size: NA
D gene: TRBD2
CDR3 DNA: TGCGCCAGCAGCCAGGGCGGGACTAGCGGGGGTAGCACAGATACGCAGTATTTT
CDR3 protein: CASSQGGTSGGSTDTQYF

V gene: TRBV10-3
J gene: TRBJ2-2
clone size: many
D gene: NA
CDR3 DNA: TGTGCCATCAGGGGGGATAACACCGGGGAGCTGTTTTTT
CDR3 protein: CAIRGDNTGELFF

V gene: TRBV5-1
J gene: TRBJ1-1
clone size: many
D gene: NA
CDR3 DNA: TGCGCCAGCAGCTTGGATGTTCCGGGAATGAACACTGAAGCTTTCTTT
CDR3 protein: CASSLDVPGMNTEAFF

V gene: TRBV9
J gene: TRBJ2-4
clone size: many
D gene: TRBD2
CDR3 DNA: TGTGCCAGCAGCGTAGGGAGCCTAGCGGGGGGTGAGGGAAACATTCAGTACTTC
CDR3 protein: CASSVGSLAGGEGNIQYF

V gene: TRBV11-2
J gene: TRBJ2-5
clone size: many
D gene: NA
CDR3 DNA: TGTGCCAGCAGCTTAGGGGCTTGGGAGACCCAGTACTTC
CDR3 protein: CASSLGAWETQYF

V gene: TRBV7-8
J gene: TRBJ2-1
clone size: many
D gene: TRBD1
CDR3 DNA: TGTGCCAGCAGACCCGCCCGGACAGGGTATCATGAGCAGTTCTTC
CDR3 protein: CASRPARTGYHEQFF

V gene: TRBV7-8
J gene: TRBJ2-3
clone size: NA
D gene: NA
CDR3 DNA: TGTGCCAGCAGCTTACAACTAACGGCAGATACGCAGTATTTT
CDR3 protein: CASSLQLTADTQYF

V gene: TRBV5-1
J gene: TRBJ2-3
clone size: many
D gene: TRBD1
CDR3 DNA: TGCGCCAGCAGCCCAACAGGGGGGGATACGCAGTATTTT
CDR3 protein: CASSPTGGDTQYF

V gene: TRBV15
J gene: TRBJ1-1
clone size: few
D gene: NA
CDR3 DNA: TGTGCCACCAGCAGAGATCGGGGGGCGCTTGCTGAAGCTTTCTTT
CDR3 protein: CATSRDRGALAEAFF

V gene: TRBV12-3/TRBV12-4
J gene: TRBJ1-1
clone size: many
D gene: NA
CDR3 DNA: TGTGCCAGCACCTTACGCAGGGTCGGCACTGAAGCTTTCTTT
CDR3 protein: CASTLRRVGTEAFF